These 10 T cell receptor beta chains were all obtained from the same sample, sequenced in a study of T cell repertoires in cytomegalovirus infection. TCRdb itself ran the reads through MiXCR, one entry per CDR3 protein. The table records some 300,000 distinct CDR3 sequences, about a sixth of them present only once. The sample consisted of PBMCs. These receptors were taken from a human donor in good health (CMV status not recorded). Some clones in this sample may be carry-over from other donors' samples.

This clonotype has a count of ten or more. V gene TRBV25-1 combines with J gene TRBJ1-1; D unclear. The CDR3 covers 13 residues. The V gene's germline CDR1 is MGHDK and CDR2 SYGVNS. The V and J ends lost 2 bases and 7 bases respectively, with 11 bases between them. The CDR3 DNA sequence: TGTGCCAGCAGTGAACCGGACGGGTATGAAGCTTTCTTT. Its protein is CASSEPDGYEAFF.

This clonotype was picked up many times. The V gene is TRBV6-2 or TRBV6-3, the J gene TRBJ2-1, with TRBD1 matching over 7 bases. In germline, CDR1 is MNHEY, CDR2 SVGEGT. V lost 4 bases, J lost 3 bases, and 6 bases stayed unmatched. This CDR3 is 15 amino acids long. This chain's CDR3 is CASSSGTEHYNEQFF. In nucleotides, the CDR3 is TGTGCCAGCAGTTCCGGGACAGAGCACTACAATGAGCAGTTCTTC.

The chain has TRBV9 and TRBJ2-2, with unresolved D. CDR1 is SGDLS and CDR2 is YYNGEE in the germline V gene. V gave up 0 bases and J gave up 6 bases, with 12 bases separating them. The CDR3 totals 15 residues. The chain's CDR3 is CASSVGSSLAGELFF. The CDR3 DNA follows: TGTGCCAGCAGCGTAGGGAGCAGCCTCGCCGGGGAGCTGTTTTTT. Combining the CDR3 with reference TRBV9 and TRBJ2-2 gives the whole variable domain DSGVTQTPKHLITATGQRVTLRCSPRSGDLSVYWYQQSLDQGLQFLIQYYNGEERAKGNILERFSAQQFPDLHSELNLSSLELGDSALYFCASSVGSSLAGELFFGEGSRLTVL.

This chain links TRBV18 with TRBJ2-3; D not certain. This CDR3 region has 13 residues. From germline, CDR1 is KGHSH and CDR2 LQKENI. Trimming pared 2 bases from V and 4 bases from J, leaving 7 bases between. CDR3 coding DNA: TGTGCCAGCTCACCAAGGTTATCAGATACGCAGTATTTT. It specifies CASSPRLSDTQYF.

CDR3 region: CASSLWAGQHQPQHF. The CDR3 region has the DNA TGTGCCAGCAGCTTGTGGGCAGGCCAACATCAGCCCCAGCATTTT. This chain uses TRBV5-6 with TRBJ1-5, with D unresolved. The CDR3 sequence is 15 residues long. Germline CDR1 and CDR2: SGHDT and YYEEEE. Trimming took off 1 base at V and 5 bases at J, with 13 bases between the two ends. The complete variable domain, with remaining parts taken from reference TRBV5-6 and TRBJ1-5, reads DAGVTQSPTHLIKTRGQQVTLRCSPKSGHDTVSWYQQALGQGPQFIFQYYEEEERQRGNFPDRFSGHQFPNYSSELNVNALLLGDSALYLCASSLWAGQHQPQHFGDGTRLSIL.

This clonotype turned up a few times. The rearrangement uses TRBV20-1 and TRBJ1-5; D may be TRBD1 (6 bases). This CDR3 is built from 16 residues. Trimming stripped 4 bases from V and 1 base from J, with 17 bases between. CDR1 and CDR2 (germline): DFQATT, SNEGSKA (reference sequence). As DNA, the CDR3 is TGCAGTGCTAAGCTATGGACAGATCACAGCAATCAGCCCCAGCATTTT. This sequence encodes CSAKLWTDHSNQPQHF.

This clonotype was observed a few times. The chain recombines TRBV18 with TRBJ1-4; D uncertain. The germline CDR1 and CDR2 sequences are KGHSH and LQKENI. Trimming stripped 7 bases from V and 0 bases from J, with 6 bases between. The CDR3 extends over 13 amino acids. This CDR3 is CASCRATNEKLFF. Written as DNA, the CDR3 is TGTGCCAGCTGCCGGGCAACTAATGAAAAACTGTTTTTT.

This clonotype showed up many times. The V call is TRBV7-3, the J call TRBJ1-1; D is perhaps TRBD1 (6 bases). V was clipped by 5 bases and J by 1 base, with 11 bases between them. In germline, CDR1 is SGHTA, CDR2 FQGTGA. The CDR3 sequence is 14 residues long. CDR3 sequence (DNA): TGTGCCAGCAGCCCGGGGGGCGAGAACACTGAAGCTTTCTTT. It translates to CASSPGGENTEAFF.

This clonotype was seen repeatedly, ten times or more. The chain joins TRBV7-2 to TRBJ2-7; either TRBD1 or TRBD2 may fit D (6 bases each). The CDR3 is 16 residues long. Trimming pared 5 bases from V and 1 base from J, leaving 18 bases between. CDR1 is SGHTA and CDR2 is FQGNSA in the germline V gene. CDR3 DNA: TGTGCCAGCAGCCTTTTTGGGGGGCCCATATCCTACGAGCAGTACTTC. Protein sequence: CASSLFGGPISYEQYF.

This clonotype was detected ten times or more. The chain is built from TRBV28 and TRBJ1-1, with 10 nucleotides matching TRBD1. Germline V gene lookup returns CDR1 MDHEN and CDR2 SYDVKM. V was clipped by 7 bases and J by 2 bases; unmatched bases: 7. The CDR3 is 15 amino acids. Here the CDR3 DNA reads TGTGCCAGCAACTTGGACAGGGGGGAAAACACTGAAGCTTTCTTT. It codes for CASNLDRGENTEAFF.